Each of the 23 T cell receptor beta chains below was sequenced from the same sample in a study of T cells in Graves' hyperthyroidism and ophthalmopathy. Amplification targeted TCR beta CDR3 regions from RNA transcripts. Using the HTBI primer set, a first-round RT-PCR was run on the TCR CDR3. TCRdb ran MiXCR on the multiplex PCR reads and lists one entry per CDR3 protein. The data contain about 640,000 distinct CDR3 sequences, about 14% of them singletons. Sequencing was done on a sample of blood. All receptors come from a woman aged 50 to 65 with Graves' ophthalmopathy.

To note about this clonotype: Compared with germline, one end of the junction differs, possibly owing to a read error. The chain is built from TRBV28 and TRBJ1-3, with D unclear. Germline-derived CDR1 and CDR2 are MDHEN and SYDVKM. The CDR3 runs to 14 residues. The CDR3 DNA reads as TGTGCCAGCAGTTTTTTATCCCCAGGAAGCACCATATATTTT. Protein: CASSFLSPGSTIYF.

At least ten counts were recorded for this clonotype. This chain links TRBV5-1 with TRBJ1-1; D gene ambiguous. Germline V gene lookup returns CDR1 SGHRS and CDR2 YFSETQ. The CDR3 loop spans 15 amino acids. V shed 0 bases and J shed 4 bases, with 13 bases lying between them. In DNA, the CDR3 is TGCGCCAGCAGCTTGGTACAGCCCTGGGGCACTGAAGCTTTCTTT. Its translation: CASSLVQPWGTEAFF.

This chain uses TRBV27 with TRBJ2-1; the match to TRBD2 covers 7 bases. The CDR3 has 15 amino acids. Germline loops: CDR1 MNHEY, CDR2 SMNVEV (reference sequence). V lost 5 bases to trimming and J lost 1 base; unmatched junction nucleotides: 5. This CDR3 reads CASSPRAGSYNEQFF. Here the CDR3 DNA reads TGTGCCAGCAGTCCAAGAGCGGGATCCTACAATGAGCAGTTCTTC.

The chain joins TRBV10-3 to TRBJ2-1; 8 bases are shared with TRBD1. The germline V gene encodes CDR1 ENHRY and CDR2 SYGVKD. This CDR3 spans 16 amino acids. V dropped 2 bases and J dropped 7; count of bases not matched to a gene: 10. CDR3 protein: CAISEPRQGMGNEQFF. The CDR3 DNA is TGTGCCATCAGTGAGCCGCGACAGGGGATGGGAAATGAGCAGTTCTTC.

This clonotype showed up many times. The rearrangement links TRBV30 to TRBJ2-1, with 10 bases identical to TRBD2. There are 12 residues in the CDR3. J gave up 10 bases and V 1 base, and 1 base lay outside the gene matches. Germline CDR1 is GTSNPN and CDR2 is SVGIG (reference sequence). CDR3 DNA sequence: TGTGCCTGGAGTGGGGGACTAGCGGAGCAGTTCTTC. It encodes CAWSGGLAEQFF.

V gene TRBV5-1 combines with J gene TRBJ1-5; D is unresolved. The CDR3 runs 15 residues. V gave up 4 bases and J gave up 3 bases, with 14 bases separating them. Germline CDR1 and CDR2: SGHRS and YFSETQ. The CDR3 region is CASSMDSENNQPQHF. DNA for the CDR3: TGCGCCAGCAGCATGGATTCAGAAAACAATCAGCCCCAGCATTTT.

The chain couples TRBV5-1 to TRBJ2-3; no clear D. Trimming cost V 1 base and J 4 bases, with 16 bases left between them. Germline V gives CDR1 SGHRS, CDR2 YFSETQ. The CDR3 is made up of 16 amino acids. CDR3 DNA sequence: TGCGCCAGCAGCTTGTATGGCAGCCGAGGCGCAGATACGCAGTATTTT. Its protein product is CASSLYGSRGADTQYF.

The chain joins TRBV2 to TRBJ2-3; D is undetermined. CDR3 size: 13 residues. V lost 6 bases and J 6 bases, leaving 13 bases between the germline ends. Germline V gene lookup returns CDR1 SNHLY and CDR2 FYNNEI. CDR3 loop: CASRTPIRDTQYF. CDR3 nucleotides: TGTGCCAGCAGGACTCCCATTAGGGATACGCAGTATTTT.

This clonotype has at least ten counts. This sequence joins TRBV7-6 and TRBJ2-7, with D possibly matching TRBD1 (6 bases). The CDR3 contains 13 residues. CDR1 SGHVS and CDR2 FNYEAQ come from the germline V gene. V was shortened by 5 bases and J by 6 bases, with 14 bases between the two germline ends. The CDR3 DNA reads TGTGCCAGCAGCCCGGGGCTACAGGGCGAGCAGTACTTC. This gives the protein CASSPGLQGEQYF.

V and J are TRBV29-1 and TRBJ2-1; 11 positions match TRBD1. Per the germline V gene, CDR1 is SQVTM and CDR2 is ANQGSEA. Unmatched junction bases numbered 16, after V lost 6 bases and J lost 9 bases. This CDR3 spans 16 amino acids. CDR3 in amino acids: CSVGPGQGVRRGEQFF. The DNA for the CDR3 is TGCAGCGTGGGACCGGGACAGGGGGTCCGGAGGGGTGAGCAGTTCTTC.

Ten or more counts support this clonotype. The rearrangement links TRBV2 to TRBJ2-6, with a possible D match to TRBD2 (6 bases). The CDR3 is 15 residues long. V lost 6 bases to trimming and J lost 1 base, with 10 bases between them. Per germline, CDR1 SNHLY and CDR2 FYNNEI. CDR3 sequence: CASRGGSSGANVLTF. CDR3 DNA sequence: TGTGCCAGCAGGGGGGGTTCTTCTGGGGCCAACGTCCTGACTTTC.

This clonotype came up many times. The V gene is TRBV5-1, the J gene TRBJ2-7; weak D call: TRBD1 (7 bases). The germline V gene encodes CDR1 SGHRS and CDR2 YFSETQ. V was trimmed by 2 bases and J by 5 bases, leaving 20 bases between them. The CDR3 totals 16 residues. The CDR3 protein is CASSFLAAGGIDEQYF. In DNA, the CDR3 is TGCGCCAGCAGCTTCCTCGCGGCAGGGGGGATCGACGAGCAGTACTTC.

This clonotype was found many times. The chain employs TRBV5-8 and TRBJ2-7, with 7 bases that match TRBD1. V trimming: 0 bases; J trimming: 1 base; junction bases outside the gene matches: 7. The germline gives CDR1 SGHTS, CDR2 YDEGEE. CDR3 length equals 16 residues. The CDR3 loop is CASSLGIQGESYEQYF. CDR3 nucleotides: TGTGCCAGCAGCTTGGGAATCCAGGGGGAGTCCTACGAGCAGTACTTC.

J is TRBJ2-1 and V is TRBV20-1; TRBD2 matches at 9 bases. This CDR3 spans 17 amino acids. Germline CDR1 is DFQATT and CDR2 is SNEGSKA (reference sequence). The ends lost 0 bases at V and 7 bases at J; junction bases unmatched: 13. In DNA form, the CDR3 reads TGCAGTGCTAGAGAAGGTAGCGGGAGTCCCCTGAGGAATGAGCAGTTCTTC. It is translated as CSAREGSGSPLRNEQFF.

This clonotype was seen many times. This chain uses TRBV27 with TRBJ2-7; the match to TRBD2 covers 12 bases. Per germline, CDR1 MNHEY and CDR2 SMNVEV (reference sequence). The CDR3 loop spans 17 amino acids. The V segment lost 5 bases and the J segment 3 bases; nucleotides outside the gene matches: 11. This CDR3 reads CASSLTQTSGSVYEQYF. CDR3 in DNA: TGTGCCAGCAGTCTTACTCAGACTAGCGGGAGTGTCTACGAGCAGTACTTC.

Only a few counts were recorded for this clonotype. This chain links TRBV7-6 with TRBJ2-3; no clear D. V shed 1 base and J shed 5 bases, with 7 bases lying between them. The germline gives CDR1 SGHVS, CDR2 FNYEAQ. The CDR3 loop spans 13 amino acids. The CDR3, as DNA: TGTGCCAGCAGCTTAGAACTATTAGATACGCAGTATTTT. The encoded protein is CASSLELLDTQYF.

The chain is built from TRBV5-1 and TRBJ2-5, with 14 nucleotides matching TRBD2. This CDR3 has 17 amino acids. The germline V gene has CDR1 SGHRS and CDR2 YFSETQ. V trimming: 3 bases; J trimming: 5 bases; junction bases outside the gene matches: 9. As DNA, the CDR3 is TGCGCCAGCAGCTCGAGACTAGCGGGAGGGCCGGGCGAGACCCAGTACTTC. Encoded protein: CASSSRLAGGPGETQYF.

The J gene is TRBJ2-3, the V gene TRBV9, with 9 bases aligning to TRBD2. This CDR3 contains 15 residues. V shed 2 bases and J 0 bases; nucleotides not matched to a gene: 1. Germline CDR1 reads SGDLS; CDR2 reads YYNGEE. Written as DNA, the CDR3 is TGTGCCAGCAGCGTTAGCGGGAGAAGCACAGATACGCAGTATTTT. Amino acid sequence: CASSVSGRSTDTQYF. Supplemented by reference TRBV9 and TRBJ2-3, the full variable domain reads DSGVTQTPKHLITATGQRVTLRCSPRSGDLSVYWYQQSLDQGLQFLIQYYNGEERAKGNILERFSAQQFPDLHSELNLSSLELGDSALYFCASSVSGRSTDTQYFGPGTRLTVL.

This clonotype was counted at least ten times. The CDR3 loop is CASSPRQPNYGYTF. For the CDR3, the DNA is TGTGCCAGCAGCCCCCGACAGCCTAACTATGGCTACACCTTC. The chain combines TRBV28 with TRBJ1-2, with D possibly being TRBD1 (5 bases). Germline loops: CDR1 MDHEN, CDR2 SYDVKM. V lost 6 bases and J lost 0, with 11 bases in between. The CDR3 has 14 amino acids.

This rearrangement joins TRBV7-6 to TRBJ2-2, with 7 bases lining up with TRBD2. The trim removed 4 bases at V and 6 bases at J, leaving 5 bases unmatched. The CDR3 is made up of 14 amino acids. Germline CDR1 and CDR2: SGHVS and FNYEAQ. The CDR3: CASSSYGGAGELFF. The CDR3 bases are TGTGCCAGCAGCTCCTATGGGGGGGCCGGGGAGCTGTTTTTT. The full variable domain, rest sourced from reference TRBV7-6 and TRBJ2-2, is GAGVSQSPRYKVTKRGQDVALRCDPISGHVSLYWYRQALGQGPEFLTYFNYEAQQDKSGLPNDRFSAERPEGSISTLTIQRTEQRDSAMYRCASSSYGGAGELFFGEGSRLTVL.

Concerning this clonotype: A much larger clone sits a single nucleotide away, making a read error possible. The chain employs TRBV2 and TRBJ1-6, with 7 positions matching TRBD1. This CDR3 is 14 amino acids long. Per the germline V gene, CDR1 is SNHLY and CDR2 is FYNNEI. CDR3 DNA sequence: TGTGCCAGCAATTTGGACAGGCCTAATTCACCCCCCCACTTT. It specifies CASNLDRPNSPPHF.

The chain links TRBV5-1 to TRBJ2-1, with 10 positions matching TRBD2. CDR3 length: 16 residues. The germline gives CDR1 SGHRS, CDR2 YFSETQ. V dropped 7 bases and J dropped 0; count of bases not matched to a gene: 7. CDR3 sequence: CASWTSGVSSYNEQFF. CDR3 DNA: TGCGCCAGCTGGACTAGCGGTGTTAGCTCCTACAATGAGCAGTTCTTC. Full variable domain (rest looked up from reference TRBV5-1 and TRBJ2-1): KAGVTQTPRYLIKTRGQQVTLSCSPISGHRSVSWYQQTPGQGLQFLFEYFSETQRNKGNFPGRFSGRQFSNSRSEMNVSTLELGDSALYLCASWTSGVSSYNEQFFGPGTRLTVL.

This clonotype was seen at least ten times. V usage is TRBV28 and J usage is TRBJ2-7; 7 positions match TRBD1. The CDR3 contains 15 residues. V gave up 6 bases and J gave up 7 bases; unmatched junction bases: 15. Germline V gene data show CDR1 as MDHEN and CDR2 as SYDVKM. CDR3: CASSLRQGDFWEQYF. As DNA, the CDR3 is TGTGCCAGCAGCCTTCGACAGGGTGACTTCTGGGAGCAGTACTTC.